A selection of T cell receptor beta chains follows, all from one sample in a study of T cells in Graves' hyperthyroidism and ophthalmopathy. Using its own MiXCR run on the multiplex PCR reads, TCRdb lists one record per CDR3 protein. The sample comprises about 690,000 distinct CDR3 sequences, roughly 17% of which are singletons, and about a sixth rests with the top ten. Sequences were obtained from blood. These receptors were taken from a man in his fifties with Graves' hyperthyroidism. CDR3s include the opening cysteine and the closing phenylalanine or tryptophan. A D gene is named only where the DNA matches it firmly. Clone sizes are given selectively: once, few, many, or a class where the clone is expanded.

clone_size: NA; cdr3_length: 14; j_call: TRBJ2-7; d_call: NA; v_call: TRBV27; cdr3_aa: CASSTRDKTYEQYF; cdr3_nt: TGTGCCAGCAGTACCCGGGACAAGACCTACGAGCAGTACTTC
clone_size: NA; cdr3_length: 15; j_call: TRBJ2-7; d_call: NA; v_call: TRBV6-5; cdr3_aa: CASSYSIGTKGEQYF; cdr3_nt: TGTGCCAGCAGTTACTCGATTGGGACGAAGGGCGAGCAGTACTTC
clone_size: many; cdr3_length: 15; j_call: TRBJ2-1; d_call: TRBD2; v_call: TRBV2; cdr3_aa: CASMKLAGGRNEQFF; cdr3_nt: TGTGCCAGCATGAAACTAGCGGGAGGGCGTAATGAGCAGTTCTTC
clone_size: few; cdr3_length: 16; j_call: TRBJ2-3; d_call: TRBD2; v_call: TRBV7-2; cdr3_aa: CASSLASGRAIDTQYF; cdr3_nt: TGTGCCAGCAGCTTAGCTAGCGGGAGGGCCATAGATACGCAGTATTTT
clone_size: NA; cdr3_length: 16; j_call: TRBJ1-2; d_call: TRBD1; v_call: TRBV19; cdr3_aa: CASSIAGTGGNYGYTF; cdr3_nt: TGTGCCAGTAGTATAGCCGGGACAGGGGGCAACTATGGCTACACCTTC
clone_size: many; cdr3_length: 17; j_call: TRBJ2-4; d_call: TRBD1; v_call: TRBV7-9; cdr3_aa: CASSTETGGAAKNIQYF; cdr3_nt: TGTGCCAGCAGCACTGAGACAGGGGGCGCAGCCAAAAACATTCAGTACTTC
clone_size: many; cdr3_length: 16; j_call: TRBJ1-1; d_call: NA; v_call: TRBV7-6; cdr3_aa: CASSLAPDTSNTEAFF; cdr3_nt: TGTGCCAGCAGCTTAGCCCCAGACACATCGAACACTGAAGCTTTCTTT
clone_size: many; cdr3_length: 15; j_call: TRBJ1-1; d_call: NA; v_call: TRBV28; cdr3_aa: CASSQAGPPYTEAFF; cdr3_nt: TGTGCCAGCAGTCAAGCCGGACCGCCCTACACTGAAGCTTTCTTT
clone_size: many; cdr3_length: 13; j_call: TRBJ2-7; d_call: NA; v_call: TRBV29-1; cdr3_aa: CSVGRSQNYEQYF; cdr3_nt: TGCAGCGTCGGACGGAGCCAAAACTACGAGCAGTACTTC
clone_size: many; cdr3_length: 14; j_call: TRBJ1-1; d_call: TRBD1; v_call: TRBV28; cdr3_aa: CASSRRDRVTEAFF; cdr3_nt: TGTGCCAGCAGCCGACGGGACAGGGTTACTGAAGCTTTCTTT
clone_size: many; cdr3_length: 15; j_call: TRBJ1-1; d_call: NA; v_call: TRBV20-1; cdr3_aa: CSARGGLKIDTEAFF; cdr3_nt: TGCAGTGCTAGGGGAGGGCTGAAGATAGACACTGAAGCTTTCTTT
clone_size: once; cdr3_length: 14; j_call: TRBJ2-1; d_call: NA; v_call: TRBV11-2; cdr3_aa: CASSRTGDSFEQFF; cdr3_nt: TGTGCCAGCAGCCGGACGGGGGATAGTTTTGAGCAGTTCTTC
clone_size: many; cdr3_length: 14; j_call: TRBJ1-2; d_call: TRBD1; v_call: TRBV24-1; cdr3_aa: CATSDSTGGDGYTF; cdr3_nt: TGTGCCACCAGTGATTCGACAGGGGGCGACGGCTACACCTTC
clone_size: NA; cdr3_length: 15; j_call: TRBJ1-6; d_call: NA; v_call: TRBV7-9; cdr3_aa: CASSLLTGNVSPLHF; cdr3_nt: TGTGCCAGCAGCTTACTTACAGGGAACGTTTCACCCCTCCACTTT
clone_size: many; cdr3_length: 13; j_call: TRBJ1-1; d_call: NA; v_call: TRBV18; cdr3_aa: CASSPPEWAEAFF; cdr3_nt: TGTGCCAGCTCACCACCCGAATGGGCTGAAGCTTTCTTT
clone_size: many; cdr3_length: 15; j_call: TRBJ2-1; d_call: TRBD1; v_call: TRBV28; cdr3_aa: CASSLTGVPHNEQFF; cdr3_nt: TGTGCCAGCAGCCTGACAGGGGTCCCCCACAATGAGCAGTTCTTC
clone_size: many; cdr3_length: 17; j_call: TRBJ2-1; d_call: NA; v_call: TRBV27; cdr3_aa: CASISLWSRLTYNEQFF; cdr3_nt: TGTGCCAGCATTTCCCTTTGGTCACGGCTAACCTACAATGAGCAGTTCTTC
clone_size: few; cdr3_length: 15; j_call: TRBJ2-1; d_call: NA; v_call: TRBV7-6; cdr3_aa: CASSFGDFSYNERFF; cdr3_nt: TGTGCCAGCAGCTTCGGGGACTTCTCCTACAATGAGCGGTTCTTC
clone_size: many; cdr3_length: 15; j_call: TRBJ1-4; d_call: NA; v_call: TRBV15; cdr3_aa: CATSRGRGASEKLFF; cdr3_nt: TGTGCCACCAGCAGAGGTCGGGGGGCGAGTGAAAAACTGTTTTTT
clone_size: many; cdr3_length: 13; j_call: TRBJ2-3; d_call: NA; v_call: TRBV9; cdr3_aa: CASKSYSTDTQYF; cdr3_nt: TGTGCCAGCAAAAGCTATAGCACAGATACGCAGTATTTT
clone_size: few; cdr3_length: 11; j_call: TRBJ1-2; d_call: NA; v_call: TRBV29-1; cdr3_aa: CSVDGDSGYTF; cdr3_nt: TGCAGCGTTGACGGGGATAGCGGCTACACCTTC
clone_size: many; cdr3_length: 13; j_call: TRBJ2-7; d_call: TRBD1; v_call: TRBV5-6; cdr3_aa: CASNKDRLKEQYF; cdr3_nt: TGTGCCAGCAACAAGGACAGGCTGAAAGAGCAGTACTTC
clone_size: NA; cdr3_length: 16; j_call: TRBJ2-3; d_call: NA; v_call: TRBV10-2; cdr3_aa: CAVKEAGTLLTDTQYF; cdr3_nt: TGCGCTGTCAAAGAGGCCGGGACTCTACTCACAGATACGCAGTATTTT
clone_size: many; cdr3_length: 14; j_call: TRBJ1-2; d_call: NA; v_call: TRBV2; cdr3_aa: CASSNDIRGYGYTF; cdr3_nt: TGTGCCAGCAGTAATGACATAAGGGGTTATGGCTACACCTTC
clone_size: many; cdr3_length: 14; j_call: TRBJ2-5; d_call: NA; v_call: TRBV18; cdr3_aa: CASSPEAGEETQYF; cdr3_nt: TGTGCCAGCTCACCTGAGGCAGGGGAAGAGACCCAGTACTTC
clone_size: few; cdr3_length: 16; j_call: TRBJ2-3; d_call: NA; v_call: TRBV6-6; cdr3_aa: CASSYSPKVRADTQYF; cdr3_nt: TGTGCCAGCAGTTACTCCCCTAAAGTCCGGGCAGATACGCAGTATTTT
clone_size: many; cdr3_length: 14; j_call: TRBJ2-1; d_call: TRBD2; v_call: TRBV11-2; cdr3_aa: CASSHPGLSNEQFF; cdr3_nt: TGTGCCAGCAGCCACCCGGGACTAAGCAATGAGCAGTTCTTC